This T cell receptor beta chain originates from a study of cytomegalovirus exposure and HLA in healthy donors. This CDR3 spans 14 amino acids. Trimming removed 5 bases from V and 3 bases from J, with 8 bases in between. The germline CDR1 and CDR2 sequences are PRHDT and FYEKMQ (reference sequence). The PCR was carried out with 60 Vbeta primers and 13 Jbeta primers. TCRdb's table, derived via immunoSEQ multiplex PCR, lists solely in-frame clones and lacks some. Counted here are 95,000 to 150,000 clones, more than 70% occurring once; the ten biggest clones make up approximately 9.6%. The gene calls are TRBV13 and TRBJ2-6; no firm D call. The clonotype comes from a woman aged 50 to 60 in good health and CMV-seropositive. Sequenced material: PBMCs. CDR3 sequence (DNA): TGTGCCAGCAGCGGCCGAGGTGGGGCCAACGTCCTGACTTTC. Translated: CASSGRGGANVLTF. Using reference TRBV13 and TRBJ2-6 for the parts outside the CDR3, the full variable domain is AAGVIQSPRHLIKEKRETATLKCYPIPRHDTVYWYQQGPGQDPQFLISFYEKMQSDKGSIPDRFSAQQFSDYHSELNMSSLELGDSALYFCASSGRGGANVLTFGAGSRLTVL.